This TCR beta chain was recovered during a study of beta chain features in type 1 diabetes. Study-level results: There was a moderate but significant shortening of TCRB CDR3s in all four CD4+ subsets of Type 1 diabetes patients.

This clone has more than one count but fewer than ten. What it binds is unknown. The V and J ends lost 1 base and 1 base respectively, with 8 bases between them. The CDR3 consists of 15 residues. Germline V gene lookup returns CDR1 SGHAT and CDR2 FQNNGV. Expressed TCRB transcripts were sequenced because the isolated RNA had all been reverse transcribed beforehand. Sequenced by immunoSEQ multiplex PCR; TCRdb stores in-frame clones only, minus some. The sample yields 330,000 or so clones, around 12% seen once. This sequence originates from a young woman with type 1 diabetes. Sequences were obtained from naive CD4+ T cells from blood. J is TRBJ1-5 and V is TRBV11-2; no clear D gene. The CDR3 region has the DNA TGTGCCAGCAGCTTAGGCGGGCAGAGCAATCAGCCCCAGCATTTT. The encoded protein is CASSLGGQSNQPQHF.